Below are 21 T cell receptor beta chains sequenced from a single sample in a study of blood T cell repertoires in COVID-19. The method was immunoSEQ multiplex PCR; TCRdb's version includes in-frame clones alone and lacks a portion of them. The sample includes around 700,000 clones, 80% to 90% of them seen just once. Source material: peripheral blood. These receptors originate from a woman between 18 and 29 years old with acute or convalescent COVID-19.

This clone was recorded only once. This sequence joins TRBV4-2 and TRBJ2-3; 9 bases are shared with TRBD1. The CDR3 contains 17 residues. CDR1 is LGHNA, CDR2 YNFKEQ, per germline. V was pared by 0 bases and J by 5 bases, with 9 bases of the junction left unmatched. Here the CDR3 reads CASSQDSWRQGGDTQYF. The CDR3 bases are TGTGCCAGCAGCCAAGATTCATGGCGACAGGGGGGAGATACGCAGTATTTT.

The chain joins TRBV7-9 to TRBJ2-3; the match to TRBD2 covers 9 bases. The CDR3 has 16 residues. Looked up from germline, CDR1 is SEHNR and CDR2 is FQNEAQ (reference sequence). V shed 1 base and J 2 bases; nucleotides not matched to a gene: 4. The CDR3, as DNA: TGTGCCAGCAGCTTAGTTCTAGCGGGGAACACAGATACGCAGTATTTT. Its translation is CASSLVLAGNTDTQYF.

A remark on this clone: The junction departs from germline at one end; a sequencing error may be responsible. The chain recombines TRBV19 with TRBJ1-2, with D perhaps matching TRBD1 (6 bases). Germline V gene data show CDR1 as LNHDA and CDR2 as SQIVND (reference sequence). The CDR3 extends over 14 amino acids. The CDR3 region is CASRDGGQGYAYTF. The CDR3 DNA reads as TGTGCCAGTAGGGACGGGGGGCAGGGCTATGCCTACACCTTC.

The rearrangement links TRBV5-1 to TRBJ1-2; no definite D call. Trimming cost V 4 bases and J 4 bases, with 11 bases left between them. The CDR3 covers 13 residues. Germline loops: CDR1 SGHRS, CDR2 YFSETQ. In DNA form, the CDR3 reads TGCGCCAGCAGCCCCGGAGTGCTCTATGGCTACACCTTC. Its protein is CASSPGVLYGYTF.

This sequence joins TRBV19 and TRBJ1-2; TRBD1 might be the D (5 bases). Germline V gene sequence: CDR1 LNHDA, CDR2 SQIVND (reference sequence). Trimming stripped 11 bases from V and 1 base from J, with 8 bases between. The CDR3 consists of 11 residues. CDR3 sequence (DNA): TGTGCCTTGGGGGGTAACTATGGCTACACCTTC. It is translated as CALGGNYGYTF. The whole variable domain, remainder taken from reference TRBV19 and TRBJ1-2, is DGGITQSPKYLFRKEGQNVTLSCEQNLNHDAMYWYRQDPGQGLRLIYYSQIVNDFQKGDIAEGYSVSREKKESFPLTVTSAQKNPTAFYLCALGGNYGYTFGSGTRLTVV.

The V call is TRBV6-6, the J call TRBJ2-7, with 8 bases aligning to TRBD2. J lost 0 bases, V lost 1 base, and 2 bases had no gene match. This CDR3 is 15 amino acids long. From germline, CDR1 is MNHNY and CDR2 SVGAGI (reference sequence). The CDR3 region is CASSYYSGDSYEQYF. The CDR3 bases are TGTGCCAGCAGTTACTATAGCGGGGACTCCTACGAGCAGTACTTC.

V gene TRBV2 combines with J gene TRBJ2-5; 10 bases are a match to TRBD1. CDR1 SNHLY and CDR2 FYNNEI come from the germline V gene. CDR3 length equals 14 residues. Germline trimming cut 6 bases from V and 5 bases from J; bases unmatched to any gene: 6. CDR3 protein: CASSLSGQGETQYF. The CDR3 DNA follows: TGTGCCAGCAGCCTGTCGGGACAGGGGGAGACCCAGTACTTC.

The chain joins TRBV30 to TRBJ2-1, with 7 bases identical to TRBD2. This CDR3 has 12 amino acids. V trimming: 4 bases; J trimming: 7 bases; junction bases outside the gene matches: 4. Germline lookup yields CDR1 GTSNPN and CDR2 SVGIG (reference sequence). CDR3 loop: CAWKRSGNEQFF. The CDR3, as DNA: TGTGCCTGGAAGCGTAGCGGGAATGAGCAGTTCTTC. The entire variable domain, with the rest obtained from reference TRBV30 and TRBJ2-1, is as follows: SQTIHQWPATLVQPVGSPLSLECTVEGTSNPNLYWYRQAAGRGLQLLFYSVGIGQISSEVPQNLSASRPQDRQFILSSKKLLLSDSGFYLCAWKRSGNEQFFGPGTRLTVL.

The chain employs TRBV19 and TRBJ1-3, with unresolved D. In germline, CDR1 is LNHDA, CDR2 SQIVND (reference sequence). This CDR3 contains 13 residues. V lost 5 bases to trimming and J lost 4 bases, with 9 bases between them. CDR3 DNA sequence: TGTGCCAGTAGTGGAGGGCTCGGAAACACCATATATTTT. This translates into CASSGGLGNTIYF.

J is TRBJ1-2 and V is TRBV2; D might be TRBD1 (6 bases). Looked up from germline, CDR1 is SNHLY and CDR2 is FYNNEI. V shed 5 bases and J shed 7 bases, with 14 bases lying between them. CDR3 length: 13 residues. The CDR3 region is CASSWDIRSGYTF. CDR3 nucleotides: TGTGCCAGCAGTTGGGACATCCGGAGTGGCTACACCTTC. Variable domain in full (rest from reference TRBV2 and TRBJ1-2): EPEVTQTPSHQVTQMGQEVILRCVPISNHLYFYWYRQILGQKVEFLVSFYNNEISEKSEIFDDQFSVERPDGSNFTLKIRSTKLEDSAMYFCASSWDIRSGYTFGSGTRLTVV.

J is TRBJ2-7 and V is TRBV11-2, with TRBD1 matching 7 bases. The junction had 14 bases not matched to a gene; V was cut back by 4 bases and J by 2 bases. From germline, CDR1 is SGHAT and CDR2 FQNNGV. The CDR3 extends over 17 amino acids. CDR3 DNA: TGTGCCAGCAGCTCCATTAGGACAGGTCTTCCGGCCTACGAGCAGTACTTC. Translation gives CASSSIRTGLPAYEQYF.

V usage is TRBV29-1 and J usage is TRBJ1-1, with 9 bases matching TRBD1. Per germline, CDR1 SQVTM and CDR2 ANQGSEA. The CDR3 covers 13 residues. Unmatched junction bases numbered 3, after V lost 6 bases and J lost 1 base. CDR3 nucleotides: TGCAGCGTCCGGACAGGGGCGAACACTGAAGCTTTCTTT. Protein sequence: CSVRTGANTEAFF.

The count of this clone is one. J is TRBJ2-1 and V is TRBV7-9; 8 bases align to TRBD2. In germline, CDR1 is SEHNR, CDR2 FQNEAQ (reference sequence). CDR3 length equals 16 residues. The ends lost 3 bases at V and 16 bases at J; junction bases unmatched: 20. The CDR3 DNA is TGTGCCAGCAGCTTCAATCCCGGGGGGGGTTTAACAATTGGCTTCTTC. Its translation is CASSFNPGGGLTIGFF.

About this clone: This sample also contains other DNA sequences that code for the same CDR3. The chain carries TRBV3-1 (or the pseudogene TRBV3-2) and TRBJ1-2, with 7 bases matching TRBD1. The junction had 5 bases not matched to a gene; V was cut back by 4 bases and J by 0 bases. This CDR3 comprises 15 residues. Germline CDR1 LGHDT, CDR2 YNNKEL (reference sequence). CDR3 nucleotide sequence: TGTGCCAGCAGCCCCAGGGACAGTCCTAACTATGGCTACACCTTC. This gives the protein CASSPRDSPNYGYTF.

This rearrangement joins TRBV7-9 to TRBJ1-4; 9 bases match TRBD1. CDR3 length: 15 amino acids. Germline CDR1 is SEHNR and CDR2 is FQNEAQ (reference sequence). The V gene end was trimmed by 5 bases and the J gene end by 7 bases; junction bases not matched to a gene: 8. CDR3 region: CASSTRDRAREKLFF. DNA for the CDR3: TGTGCCAGCAGCACCCGGGACAGGGCCCGTGAAAAACTGTTTTTT.

This clone was seen only once. The CDR3 nucleotides are TGCGCCAGCAGCCCCAATCGACTAGCGGGGGGGCCAGATACGCAGTATTTT. Translated: CASSPNRLAGGPDTQYF. The gene calls are TRBV5-1 and TRBJ2-3, with TRBD2 matching over 14 bases. This CDR3 is 17 amino acids long. From germline, CDR1 is SGHRS and CDR2 YFSETQ. After removal of 4 bases from V and 4 bases from J, the junction contained 8 bases not matched to a gene.

The chain joins TRBV10-3 to TRBJ1-1; TRBD1 agrees at 8 bases. The CDR3 contains 15 residues. From germline, CDR1 is ENHRY and CDR2 SYGVKD. The J segment lost 7 bases and the V segment lost 0 bases, leaving 7 bases of the junction unmatched. CDR3 bases: TGTGCCATCAGTGAGTCTGTCAGGGGGCTTGGTGAAGCTTTCTTT. Its translation: CAISESVRGLGEAFF.

This chain joins TRBV4-2 and TRBJ1-1; D gene unclear. The V end was cut by 4 bases, the J end by 5 bases, with 17 bases between. The CDR3 spans 15 residues. From germline, CDR1 is LGHNA and CDR2 YNFKEQ. The CDR3 nucleotides are TGTGCCAGCAGCCCCCCGGGGAGGGAGGGTACTGAAGCTTTCTTT. Its protein is CASSPPGREGTEAFF.

The chain couples TRBV5-1 to TRBJ2-7; 8 bases agree with TRBD1. Germline loops: CDR1 SGHRS, CDR2 YFSETQ. This CDR3 is 14 amino acids long. V shed 6 bases, J shed 3 bases, and the junction held 8 bases outside the gene matches. CDR3 residues: CASTPTGEFYEQYF. DNA of the CDR3: TGCGCCAGCACCCCGACAGGGGAGTTCTACGAGCAGTACTTC.

The chain combines TRBV7-9 with TRBJ1-5; no firm D call. V lost 5 bases and J 6 bases, leaving 14 bases between the germline ends. This CDR3 comprises 14 residues. CDR1 and CDR2 from the germline V gene are SEHNR and FQNEAQ (reference sequence). CDR3 amino acids: CASSTQAEGQPQHF. DNA for the CDR3: TGTGCCAGCAGCACCCAGGCGGAGGGTCAGCCCCAGCATTTT. The full variable domain, with the rest looked up from reference TRBV7-9 and TRBJ1-5, is DTGVSQNPRHKITKRGQNVTFRCDPISEHNRLYWYRQTLGQGPEFLTYFQNEAQLEKSRLLSDRFSAERPKGSFSTLEIQRTEQGDSAMYLCASSTQAEGQPQHFGDGTRLSIL.

The table lists this clone with a count of one. The chain links TRBV6-5 to TRBJ2-7; 7 positions match TRBD1. This CDR3 is 12 amino acids long. CDR1 MNHEY and CDR2 SVGAGI come from the germline V gene. After removal of 4 bases from V and 9 bases from J, the junction contained 6 bases not matched to a gene. The CDR3 nucleotides read TGTGCCAGCAGTTCGCGACAGGGTGGGCAGTACTTC. Translated, it gives CASSSRQGGQYF.